The 26 T cell receptor beta chains given below trace back to one sample, sequenced in a study of neoadjuvant anti-PD-1 for oral cavity cancer (dated by TCRdb to the early 2020s). To prepare the library, the immunoSEQ multiplex PCR assay was applied. The source is immuneACCESS, and TCRdb retained only in-frame sequences with V and J called. Part of the clones is not carried over; for the studies checked, unresolved V genes explain less than half of this, and the remainder is unexplained. The sample yields 7,600 or so clones; 55% to 70% were counted once. The ten largest clones capture around 2.8% of the sample. What this sample's time point label stands for: after neoadjuvant nivolumab, at surgical resection. The starting material was PBMCs, obtained after nivolumab (anti-PD-1) treatment. The source of these receptors is a person between 40 and 85 years old with oral cavity squamous cell carcinoma.

The chain recombines TRBV10-2 with TRBJ2-1; D ambiguous. Between the trimmed V and J ends, which lost 6 bases and 0 bases, there was a span of 9 bases. CDR1 is WSHSY and CDR2 is SAAADI in the germline V gene. The CDR3 is 14 amino acids. In nucleotides, the CDR3 is TGCGCCAGCAGAGAAACGAGCTCCTACAATGAGCAGTTCTTC. This gives the protein CASRETSSYNEQFF.

This clone came up a few times. The gene calls are TRBV4-1 and TRBJ1-5; D gene ambiguous. CDR1 is MGHRA and CDR2 is YSYEKL in the germline V gene. The V end lost 3 bases, the J end lost 4 bases, and 7 bases lay between the germline ends. The CDR3 totals 13 residues. The CDR3 nucleotides are TGCGCCAGCAGCCAGCAGCCGAATCAGCCCCAGCATTTT. It translates to CASSQQPNQPQHF.

V is TRBV2 and J is TRBJ2-1; D is uncertain. The V gene lost 4 bases and the J gene lost 9 bases, with 7 bases spanning the gap. Germline CDR1 SNHLY, CDR2 FYNNEI. The CDR3 covers 11 residues. The CDR3 coding sequence is TGTGCCAGCAGTGGCGTGGGTGAGCAGTTCTTC. Residues: CASSGVGEQFF.

V is TRBV7-6 and J is TRBJ1-3; no clear D. V was trimmed by 1 base and J by 3 bases, leaving 7 bases between them. The CDR3 spans 14 residues. The germline CDR1 and CDR2 sequences are SGHVS and FNYEAQ. In DNA, the CDR3 is TGTGCCAGCAGCTTAGGGGGTAGTGGAAACACCATATATTTT. This gives the protein CASSLGGSGNTIYF.

The rearrangement links TRBV29-1 to TRBJ1-2; 7 bases are shared with TRBD1. The CDR3 consists of 15 residues. V lost 0 bases to trimming and J lost 4 bases; unmatched junction nucleotides: 8. The germline CDR1 and CDR2 sequences are SQVTM and ANQGSEA. The CDR3 nucleotides are TGCAGCGTTGAAGACTTACAGGGGATTGGCTATGGCTACACCTTC. The encoded protein is CSVEDLQGIGYGYTF.

The rearrangement joins TRBV5-1 to TRBJ1-2; D is undetermined. This CDR3 region has 15 residues. V was pared by 0 bases and J by 8 bases, with 17 bases between. In germline, CDR1 is SGHRS, CDR2 YFSETQ. CDR3 bases: TGCGCCAGCAGCTTGGCCGCGGGTTTAGGAAGGGGCTACACCTTC. Encoded protein: CASSLAAGLGRGYTF.

This chain uses TRBV7-2 with TRBJ1-6; no clear D gene. V was cut by 5 bases and J by 7 bases, with 24 bases left in between. The CDR3 is 18 residues long. Germline V gives CDR1 SGHTA, CDR2 FQGNSA. This CDR3 reads CASSPSPQRLPGNSPLHF. The CDR3, as DNA: TGTGCCAGCAGCCCGAGCCCCCAAAGACTCCCGGGAAATTCACCCCTCCACTTT.

This clone was seen a handful of times. The chain combines TRBV7-2 with TRBJ2-7; D gene unclear. CDR3 length: 12 residues. Looked up from germline, CDR1 is SGHTA and CDR2 is FQGNSA. Trimming shortened V by 2 bases and J by 4 bases, and 6 bases separated the two germline ends. CDR3 nucleotides: TGTGCCAGCAGCTTAAACGGTTACGAGCAGTACTTC. Translation gives CASSLNGYEQYF.

The chain links TRBV25-1 to TRBJ1-1; D call uncertain. CDR1 and CDR2 (germline): MGHDK, SYGVNS. The V gene lost 3 bases and the J gene lost 5 bases, with 13 bases spanning the gap. The CDR3 spans 14 residues. CDR3 protein: CASSETKDATEAFF. The CDR3, as DNA: TGTGCCAGCAGTGAGACCAAGGACGCTACTGAAGCTTTCTTT.

V is TRBV5-6 and J is TRBJ1-2; 8 bases map to TRBD1. The ends lost 2 bases at V and 4 bases at J; junction bases unmatched: 7. In germline, CDR1 is SGHDT, CDR2 YYEEEE. This CDR3 spans 15 amino acids. This CDR3 is CASSFSRQGIYGYTF. The CDR3 nucleotides are TGTGCCAGCAGCTTTTCGAGACAGGGGATCTATGGCTACACCTTC.

This chain connects TRBV4-2 to TRBJ2-3; 8 nucleotides match TRBD2. Germline lookup yields CDR1 LGHNA and CDR2 YNFKEQ. V lost 0 bases and J lost 5; bases outside the gene matches: 4. The CDR3 is 15 residues long. As DNA, the CDR3 is TGTGCCAGCAGCCAAGATGCCCTAGCGGGAGATACGCAGTATTTT. This sequence encodes CASSQDALAGDTQYF.

V is TRBV30 and J is TRBJ2-6, with D unresolved. Per the germline V gene, CDR1 is GTSNPN and CDR2 is SVGIG (reference sequence). The CDR3 runs 15 residues. The V gene lost 3 bases and the J gene lost 0 bases, with 9 bases spanning the gap. The CDR3 region is CAWRPQLSGANVLTF. The CDR3 nucleotides read TGTGCCTGGAGACCCCAGCTCTCTGGGGCCAACGTCCTGACTTTC.

This chain joins TRBV15 and TRBJ2-7; D is uncertain. V shed 0 bases and J shed 5 bases, with 8 bases lying between them. Germline values: CDR1 LNHNV, CDR2 YYDKDF (reference sequence). The CDR3 runs 13 residues. CDR3 sequence (DNA): TGTGCCACCAGCAGAGATTACAGAGACGAGCAGTACTTC. It translates to CATSRDYRDEQYF. Filled out from reference TRBV15 and TRBJ2-7, the complete variable domain reads DAMVIQNPRYQVTQFGKPVTLSCSQTLNHNVMYWYQQKSSQAPKLLFHYYDKDFNNEADTPDNFQSRRPNTSFCFLDIRSPGLGDTAMYLCATSRDYRDEQYFGPGTRLTVT.

The chain is built from TRBV6-1 and TRBJ1-2; perhaps TRBD1 as D (6 bases). The CDR3 contains 15 residues. V shed 1 base and J shed 6 bases, with 15 bases lying between them. CDR1 is MNHNS, CDR2 SASEGT, per germline. CDR3 in DNA: TGTGCCAGCAGTGAAGGAGAGGGGGGCGCCCATGGCTACACCTTC. Translated: CASSEGEGGAHGYTF.

This chain links TRBV9 with TRBJ1-1; D may be TRBD1 (6 bases). CDR1 is SGDLS and CDR2 is YYNGEE in the germline V gene. CDR3 size: 15 residues. The V gene lost 2 bases and the J gene lost 1 base, with 12 bases spanning the gap. CDR3 bases: TGTGCCAGCAGCGTCAGGGGCAATGGGAACACTGAAGCTTTCTTT. Translation gives CASSVRGNGNTEAFF.

This chain joins TRBV5-1 and TRBJ2-5; 9 bases map to TRBD2. Germline-derived CDR1 and CDR2 are SGHRS and YFSETQ. CDR3 length equals 16 residues. Losses at the gene ends were 0 bases for V and 2 bases for J; bases not matched to a gene: 5. As DNA, the CDR3 is TGCGCCAGCAGCTTGGGGCTAGCGGGGTCACAAGAGACCCAGTACTTC. Translation: CASSLGLAGSQETQYF. Based on the CDR3 plus reference TRBV5-1 and TRBJ2-5, the full variable domain is KAGVTQTPRYLIKTRGQQVTLSCSPISGHRSVSWYQQTPGQGLQFLFEYFSETQRNKGNFPGRFSGRQFSNSRSEMNVSTLELGDSALYLCASSLGLAGSQETQYFGPGTRLLVL.

The rearrangement links TRBV2 to TRBJ1-1; 11 bases match TRBD1. The germline CDR1 and CDR2 sequences are SNHLY and FYNNEI. V trimming: 7 bases; J trimming: 8 bases; junction bases outside the gene matches: 9. CDR3 length: 14 amino acids. The CDR3, as DNA: TGTGCCAGCAATTCGGGGACAGGGGGTTTGGAAGCTTTCTTT. Translating it yields CASNSGTGGLEAFF.

The chain couples TRBV28 to TRBJ2-2, with D hard to call. This CDR3 has 13 residues. V shed 7 bases and J shed 0 bases, with 6 bases lying between them. Germline CDR1 MDHEN, CDR2 SYDVKM. CDR3 bases: TGTGCCAGCAACTCAGCGAACACCGGGGAGCTGTTTTTT. Its translation: CASNSANTGELFF.

The CDR3 protein is CASSLEHYGYTF. The CDR3 coding sequence is TGTGCCAGCAGCTTAGAACACTATGGCTACACCTTC. This sequence joins TRBV7-2 and TRBJ1-2; the D is unclear. CDR1 and CDR2 from the germline V gene are SGHTA and FQGNSA. The CDR3 extends over 12 amino acids. V shed 1 base and J shed 3 bases, with 3 bases lying between them.

The chain links TRBV6-1 to TRBJ2-7; TRBD1 matches at 7 bases. The trim removed 5 bases at V and 2 bases at J, leaving 6 bases unmatched. In germline, CDR1 is MNHNS, CDR2 SASEGT. The CDR3 is 14 amino acids. The CDR3 protein is CASSPYGTAYEQYF. As DNA, the CDR3 is TGTGCCAGCAGTCCATACGGGACAGCCTACGAGCAGTACTTC.

A single count supports this clone. The rearrangement links TRBV18 to TRBJ1-6, with no clear D. Trimming pared 1 base from V and 8 bases from J, leaving 18 bases between. This CDR3 spans 17 amino acids. Per germline, CDR1 KGHSH and CDR2 LQKENI. The CDR3 reads CASSPLGRQFNYSPLHF. The DNA for the CDR3 is TGTGCCAGCTCACCACTTGGCAGGCAATTTAACTATTCACCCCTCCACTTT. The complete variable domain, with remaining parts taken from reference TRBV18 and TRBJ1-6, reads NAGVMQNPRHLVRRRGQEARLRCSPMKGHSHVYWYRQLPEEGLKFMVYLQKENIIDESGMPKERFSAEFPKEGPSILRIQQVVRGDSAAYFCASSPLGRQFNYSPLHFGNGTRLTVT.

This clone was found once. The CDR3 coding sequence is TGTGCCAGTGCGACAGGGAGCAGCTACGAGCAGTACTTC. It translates to CASATGSSYEQYF. The chain employs TRBV19 and TRBJ2-7, with TRBD1 matching over 7 bases. The CDR3 consists of 13 residues. Germline V lookup: CDR1 LNHDA, CDR2 SQIVND (reference sequence). Trimming cost V 8 bases and J 3 bases; bases outside gene matches: 7.

The rearrangement links TRBV27 to TRBJ2-5; D uncertain. V was cut by 5 bases and J by 2 bases, with 18 bases left in between. The V gene's germline CDR1 is MNHEY and CDR2 SMNVEV (reference sequence). This CDR3 comprises 16 residues. CDR3 coding DNA: TGTGCCAGCAGTCCCATTTTAGCTGCACGTCAAGAGACCCAGTACTTC. It encodes CASSPILAARQETQYF.

This clone appeared a single time. This CDR3 reads CASSLEGWVDTEAFF. The CDR3 region has the DNA TGTGCCAGCAGTTTAGAGGGTTGGGTGGACACTGAAGCTTTCTTT. The chain joins TRBV28 to TRBJ1-1; no reliable D call. This CDR3 comprises 15 residues. The V gene lost 2 bases and the J gene lost 3 bases, with 13 bases spanning the gap. CDR1 MDHEN and CDR2 SYDVKM come from the germline V gene.

The V gene is TRBV7-9, the J gene TRBJ1-3; no firm D call. Germline V CDR1 and CDR2: SEHNR, FQNEAQ (reference sequence). Between the trimmed V and J ends, which lost 2 bases and 0 bases, there was a span of 5 bases. The CDR3 extends over 14 amino acids. CDR3 DNA sequence: TGTGCCAGCAGCTTATCTCTCTCTGGAAACACCATATATTTT. Its translation: CASSLSLSGNTIYF.

The chain joins TRBV6-5 to TRBJ1-1, with 7 bases fitting TRBD1. V was clipped by 2 bases and J by 7 bases; unmatched bases: 4. CDR1 MNHEY and CDR2 SVGAGI come from the germline V gene. CDR3 length: 13 residues. This chain's CDR3 is CASSYRDRSEAFF. The CDR3 DNA is TGTGCCAGCAGTTACCGGGACAGAAGTGAAGCTTTCTTT.